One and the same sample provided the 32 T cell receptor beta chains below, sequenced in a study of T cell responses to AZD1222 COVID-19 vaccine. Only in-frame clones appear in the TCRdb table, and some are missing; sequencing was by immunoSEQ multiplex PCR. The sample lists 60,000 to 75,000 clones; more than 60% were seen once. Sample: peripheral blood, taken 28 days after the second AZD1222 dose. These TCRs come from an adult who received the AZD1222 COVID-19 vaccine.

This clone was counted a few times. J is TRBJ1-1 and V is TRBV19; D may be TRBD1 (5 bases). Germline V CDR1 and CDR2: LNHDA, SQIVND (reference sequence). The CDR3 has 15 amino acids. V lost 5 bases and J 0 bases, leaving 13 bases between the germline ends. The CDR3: CASSPSGTVNTEAFF. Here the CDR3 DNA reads TGTGCCAGTAGTCCCTCCGGGACGGTGAACACTGAAGCTTTCTTT.

CDR3 amino acids: CASSPPSGGAVGELFF. The CDR3 DNA reads TGTGCCAGCAGCCCCCCTAGCGGGGGGGCTGTCGGGGAGCTGTTTTTT. The chain is built from TRBV3-1 (or the pseudogene TRBV3-2) and TRBJ2-2, with 12 bases that match TRBD2. Germline loops: CDR1 LGHDT, CDR2 YNNKEL (reference sequence). The CDR3 sequence is 16 residues long. J was trimmed by 7 bases and V by 4 bases; bases with no gene match: 7.

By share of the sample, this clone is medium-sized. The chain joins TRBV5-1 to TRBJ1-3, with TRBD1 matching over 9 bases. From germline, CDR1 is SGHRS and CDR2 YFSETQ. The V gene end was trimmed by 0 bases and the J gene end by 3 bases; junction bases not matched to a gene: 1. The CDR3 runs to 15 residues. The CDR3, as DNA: TGCGCCAGCAGCTTGGGGACAGGGGTTGGAAACACCATATATTTT. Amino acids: CASSLGTGVGNTIYF.

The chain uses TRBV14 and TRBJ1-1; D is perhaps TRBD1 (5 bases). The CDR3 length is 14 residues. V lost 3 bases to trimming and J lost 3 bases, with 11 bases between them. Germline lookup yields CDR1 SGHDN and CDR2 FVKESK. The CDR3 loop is CASSQGTAYTEAFF. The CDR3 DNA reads TGTGCCAGCAGCCAGGGGACGGCCTACACTGAAGCTTTCTTT.

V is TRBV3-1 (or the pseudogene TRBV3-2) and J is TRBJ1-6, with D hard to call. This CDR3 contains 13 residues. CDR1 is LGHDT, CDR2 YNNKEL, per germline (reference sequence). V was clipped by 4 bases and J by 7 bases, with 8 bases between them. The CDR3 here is CASSPGRNSPLHF. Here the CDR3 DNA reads TGTGCCAGCAGCCCGGGTCGAAATTCACCCCTCCACTTT.

CDR3 nucleotide sequence: TGTGCCTGGGCAGGGAACTATGGCTACACCTTC. Protein: CAWAGNYGYTF. The chain uses TRBV30 and TRBJ1-2; D might be TRBD1 (5 bases). V lost 5 bases, J lost 2 bases, and 6 bases lay in between. From germline, CDR1 is GTSNPN and CDR2 SVGIG (reference sequence). The CDR3 runs to 11 residues. The full variable domain, in which reference TRBV30 and TRBJ1-2 provide the parts outside the CDR3, is SQTIHQWPATLVQPVGSPLSLECTVEGTSNPNLYWYRQAAGRGLQLLFYSVGIGQISSEVPQNLSASRPQDRQFILSSKKLLLSDSGFYLCAWAGNYGYTFGSGTRLTVV.

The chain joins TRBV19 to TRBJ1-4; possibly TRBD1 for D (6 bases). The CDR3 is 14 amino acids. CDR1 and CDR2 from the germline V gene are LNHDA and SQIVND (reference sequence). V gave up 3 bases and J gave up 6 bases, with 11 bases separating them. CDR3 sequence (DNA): TGTGCCAGTAGTATCCGCAGGGGAGATGAAAAACTGTTTTTT. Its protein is CASSIRRGDEKLFF. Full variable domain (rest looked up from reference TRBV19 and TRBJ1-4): DGGITQSPKYLFRKEGQNVTLSCEQNLNHDAMYWYRQDPGQGLRLIYYSQIVNDFQKGDIAEGYSVSREKKESFPLTVTSAQKNPTAFYLCASSIRRGDEKLFFGSGTQLSVL.

This CDR3 is CASRGGKYSNQPQHF. The CDR3 DNA follows: TGTGCCAGCCGGGGGGGGAAGTATAGCAATCAGCCCCAGCATTTT. The J gene is TRBJ1-5, the V gene TRBV6-5; possible D gene TRBD1, 5 bases. In germline, CDR1 is MNHEY, CDR2 SVGAGI. V dropped 8 bases and J dropped 0 bases, with 14 bases sitting between them. The length of the CDR3 is 15 residues.

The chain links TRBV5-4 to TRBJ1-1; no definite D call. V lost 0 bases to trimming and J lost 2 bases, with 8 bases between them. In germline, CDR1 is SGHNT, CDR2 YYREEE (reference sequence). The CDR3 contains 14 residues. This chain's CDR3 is CASSLGQTNTEAFF. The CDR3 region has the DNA TGTGCCAGCAGCTTGGGACAAACAAACACTGAAGCTTTCTTT.

CDR3 DNA sequence: TGTGCCATCAGTGGGGGGCCCGGGGACAATGAGCAGTTCTTC. This codes for CAISGGPGDNEQFF. The rearrangement joins TRBV10-3 to TRBJ2-1, with D tentatively TRBD1 (6 bases). V was shortened by 4 bases and J by 5 bases, with 12 bases between the two germline ends. The CDR3 covers 14 residues. Germline V gene data show CDR1 as ENHRY and CDR2 as SYGVKD.

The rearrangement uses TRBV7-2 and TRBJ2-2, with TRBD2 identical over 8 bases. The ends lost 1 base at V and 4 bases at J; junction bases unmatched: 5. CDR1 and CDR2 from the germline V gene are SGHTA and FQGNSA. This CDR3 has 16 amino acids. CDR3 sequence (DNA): TGTGCCAGCAGCTTAGACGGGGGGGCCGGCACCGGGGAGCTGTTTTTT. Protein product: CASSLDGGAGTGELFF.

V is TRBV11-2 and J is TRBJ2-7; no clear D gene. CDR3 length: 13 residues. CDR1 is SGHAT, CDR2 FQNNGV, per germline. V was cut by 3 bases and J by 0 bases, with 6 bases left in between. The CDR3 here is CASSFGLSYEQYF. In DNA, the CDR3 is TGTGCCAGCAGCTTTGGCCTCTCCTACGAGCAGTACTTC.

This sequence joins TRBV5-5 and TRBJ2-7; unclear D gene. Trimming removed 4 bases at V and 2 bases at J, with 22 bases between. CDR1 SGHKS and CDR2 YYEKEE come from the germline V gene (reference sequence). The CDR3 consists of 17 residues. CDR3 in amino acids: CASSPSSGWAITYEQYF. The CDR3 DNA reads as TGTGCCAGCAGCCCCTCTAGTGGGTGGGCAATAACCTACGAGCAGTACTTC.

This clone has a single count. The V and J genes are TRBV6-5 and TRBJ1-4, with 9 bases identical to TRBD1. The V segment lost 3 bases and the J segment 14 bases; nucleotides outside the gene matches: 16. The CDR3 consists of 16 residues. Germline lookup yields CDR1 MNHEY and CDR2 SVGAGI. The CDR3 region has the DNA TGTGCCAGCAGTTATAGCGCCCCGGGACAGGGAATAAGGCTGTTTTTT. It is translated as CASSYSAPGQGIRLFF.

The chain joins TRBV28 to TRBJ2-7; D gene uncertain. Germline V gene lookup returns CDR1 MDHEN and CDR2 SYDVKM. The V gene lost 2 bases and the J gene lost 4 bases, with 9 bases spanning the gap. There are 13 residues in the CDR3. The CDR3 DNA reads TGTGCCAGCAGTTTAAGCCAGAAATACGAGCAGTACTTC. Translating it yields CASSLSQKYEQYF.

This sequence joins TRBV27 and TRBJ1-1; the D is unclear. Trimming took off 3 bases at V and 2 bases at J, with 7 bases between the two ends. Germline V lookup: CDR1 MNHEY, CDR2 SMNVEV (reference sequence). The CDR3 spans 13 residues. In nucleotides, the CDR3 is TGTGCCAGCAGTTTTAATGCTAACACTGAAGCTTTCTTT. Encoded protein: CASSFNANTEAFF.

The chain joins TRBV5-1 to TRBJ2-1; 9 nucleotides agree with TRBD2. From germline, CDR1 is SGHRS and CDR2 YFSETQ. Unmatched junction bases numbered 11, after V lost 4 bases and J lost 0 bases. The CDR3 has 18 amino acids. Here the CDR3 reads CASSPWASSGASYNEQFF. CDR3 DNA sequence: TGCGCCAGCAGCCCCTGGGCCTCTAGCGGGGCCTCCTACAATGAGCAGTTCTTC. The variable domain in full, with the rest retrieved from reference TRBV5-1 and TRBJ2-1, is KAGVTQTPRYLIKTRGQQVTLSCSPISGHRSVSWYQQTPGQGLQFLFEYFSETQRNKGNFPGRFSGRQFSNSRSEMNVSTLELGDSALYLCASSPWASSGASYNEQFFGPGTRLTVL.

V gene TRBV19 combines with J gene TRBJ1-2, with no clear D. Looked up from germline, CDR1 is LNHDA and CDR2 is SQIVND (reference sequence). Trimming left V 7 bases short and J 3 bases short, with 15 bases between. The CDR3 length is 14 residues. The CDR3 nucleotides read TGTGCCAGTATTAGGGCAGCCTGGGACTATGGCTACACCTTC. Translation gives CASIRAAWDYGYTF.

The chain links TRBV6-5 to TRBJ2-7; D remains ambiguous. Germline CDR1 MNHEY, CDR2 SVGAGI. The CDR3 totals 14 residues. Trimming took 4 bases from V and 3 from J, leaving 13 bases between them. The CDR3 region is CASSSESGNYEQYF. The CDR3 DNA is TGTGCCAGCAGTTCGGAGTCGGGTAACTACGAGCAGTACTTC.

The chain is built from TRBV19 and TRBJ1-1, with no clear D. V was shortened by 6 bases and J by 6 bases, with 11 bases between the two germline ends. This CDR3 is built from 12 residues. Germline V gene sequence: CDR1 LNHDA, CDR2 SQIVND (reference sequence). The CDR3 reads CASRGLGPEAFF. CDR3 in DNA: TGTGCCAGTAGAGGTTTAGGACCTGAAGCTTTCTTT.

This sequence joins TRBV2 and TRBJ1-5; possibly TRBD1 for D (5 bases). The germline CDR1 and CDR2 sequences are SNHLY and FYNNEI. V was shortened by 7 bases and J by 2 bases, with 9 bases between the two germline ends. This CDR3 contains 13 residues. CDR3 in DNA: TGTGCCAGCAATCCGGGGGGCAATCAGCCCCAGCATTTT. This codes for CASNPGGNQPQHF.

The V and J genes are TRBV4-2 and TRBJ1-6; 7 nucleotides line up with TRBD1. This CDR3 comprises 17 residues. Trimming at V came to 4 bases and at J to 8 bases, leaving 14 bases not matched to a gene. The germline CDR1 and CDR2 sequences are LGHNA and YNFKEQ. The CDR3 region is CASSPARGGGFDSPLHF. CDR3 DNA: TGTGCCAGCAGCCCAGCAAGGGGAGGGGGCTTCGATTCACCCCTCCACTTT.

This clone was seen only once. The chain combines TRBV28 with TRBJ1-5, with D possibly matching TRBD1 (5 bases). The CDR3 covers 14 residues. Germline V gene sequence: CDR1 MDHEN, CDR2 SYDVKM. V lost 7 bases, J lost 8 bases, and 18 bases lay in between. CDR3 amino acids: CASIESGRFEPQHF. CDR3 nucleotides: TGTGCCAGCATTGAGTCAGGGAGGTTTGAGCCCCAGCATTTT.

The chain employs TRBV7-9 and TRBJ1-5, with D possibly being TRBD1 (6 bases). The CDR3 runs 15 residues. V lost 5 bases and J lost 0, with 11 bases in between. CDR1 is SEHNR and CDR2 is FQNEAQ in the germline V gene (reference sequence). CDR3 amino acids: CASSRGGYSNQPQHF. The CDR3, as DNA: TGTGCCAGCAGCCGAGGGGGGTATAGCAATCAGCCCCAGCATTTT.

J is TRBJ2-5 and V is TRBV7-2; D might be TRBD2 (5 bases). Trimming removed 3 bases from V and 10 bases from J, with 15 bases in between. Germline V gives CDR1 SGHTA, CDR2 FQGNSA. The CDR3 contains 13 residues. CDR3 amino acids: CASSLVRPRDQYF. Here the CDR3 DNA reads TGTGCCAGCAGCTTGGTCCGCCCGAGGGACCAGTACTTC.

As DNA, the CDR3 is TGTGCCAGCAGCCAAGCGGTGAATCAGCCCCAGCATTTT. It translates to CASSQAVNQPQHF. The chain uses TRBV3-1 (or the pseudogene TRBV3-2) and TRBJ1-5; no firm D call. In germline, CDR1 is LGHDT, CDR2 YNNKEL (reference sequence). The CDR3 is 13 residues long. Trimming stripped 1 base from V and 4 bases from J, with 5 bases between.

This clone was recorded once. The CDR3 DNA reads TGTGCCAGCACCGACGCTAGATCGAACTATGGCTACACCTTC. Amino acid sequence: CASTDARSNYGYTF. The V call is TRBV2, the J call TRBJ1-2; D unclear. Trimming removed 7 bases from V and 2 bases from J, with 14 bases in between. Germline CDR1 SNHLY, CDR2 FYNNEI. The CDR3 spans 14 residues.

The CDR3 loop reads CASSLGQSNEKLFF. The CDR3 coding sequence is TGTGCCAGCAGCTTAGGGCAGAGCAATGAAAAACTGTTTTTT. The rearrangement links TRBV11-2 to TRBJ1-4; D is ambiguous. Germline lookup yields CDR1 SGHAT and CDR2 FQNNGV. Trimming shortened V by 1 base and J by 5 bases, and 8 bases separated the two germline ends. There are 14 residues in the CDR3.

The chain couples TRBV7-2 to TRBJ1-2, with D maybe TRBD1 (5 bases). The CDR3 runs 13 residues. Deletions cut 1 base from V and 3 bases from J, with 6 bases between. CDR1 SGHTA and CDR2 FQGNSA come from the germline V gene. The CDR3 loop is CASSLVGDYGYTF. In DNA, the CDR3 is TGTGCCAGCAGCTTAGTGGGGGACTATGGCTACACCTTC.

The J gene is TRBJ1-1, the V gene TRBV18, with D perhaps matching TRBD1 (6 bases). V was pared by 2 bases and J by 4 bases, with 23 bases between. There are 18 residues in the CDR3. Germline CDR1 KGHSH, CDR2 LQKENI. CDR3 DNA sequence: TGTGCCAGCTCACCATTTGCTGTAAGATTGGGGGCCATCACTGAAGCTTTCTTT. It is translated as CASSPFAVRLGAITEAFF.

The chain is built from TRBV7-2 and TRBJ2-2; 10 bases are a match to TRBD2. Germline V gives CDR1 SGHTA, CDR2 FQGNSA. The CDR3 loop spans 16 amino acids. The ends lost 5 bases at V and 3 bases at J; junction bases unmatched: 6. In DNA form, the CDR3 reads TGTGCCAGCAGCCTGCGACTAGCGGGCTACACCGGGGAGCTGTTTTTT. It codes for CASSLRLAGYTGELFF.

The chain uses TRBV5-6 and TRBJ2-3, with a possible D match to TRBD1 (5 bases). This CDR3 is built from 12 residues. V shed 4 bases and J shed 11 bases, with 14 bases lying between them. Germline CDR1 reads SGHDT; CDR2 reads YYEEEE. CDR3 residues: CASSPLEGVQYF. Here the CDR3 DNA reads TGTGCCAGCAGCCCGCTCGAAGGGGTGCAGTATTTT.